One and the same sample provided the 7 T cell receptor beta chains below, sequenced in a study of shared clonotypes between healthy human individuals. Produced via immunoSEQ multiplex PCR; TCRdb's table is partial and in-frame only. Among about 1,800,000 clones, about 95% were seen once, and the ten largest hold 1% to 1.5%. Naive CD8 cells lacked CD45RO and underwent positive selection for CCR7, leaving out terminally differentiated effector memory CD45RA+ cells. Source material: naive CD8+ T cells sorted from blood. The source is a young man in good health.

The chain joins TRBV15 to TRBJ2-5; either TRBD1 or TRBD2 may supply D (5 bases each). The V end was cut by 2 bases, the J end by 7 bases, with 23 bases between. The CDR3 consists of 17 residues. Germline lookup yields CDR1 LNHNV and CDR2 YYDKDF (reference sequence). Here the CDR3 reads CATSRLGETTAEGTQYF. The CDR3 DNA follows: TGTGCCACCAGCAGATTGGGGGAGACGACTGCCGAAGGGACCCAGTACTTC.

Points on this clone: Different DNA sequences within this sample yield the same CDR3. The V call is TRBV4-1, the J call TRBJ2-2, with 9 bases that match TRBD2. Germline V gene lookup returns CDR1 MGHRA and CDR2 YSYEKL. The V gene end was trimmed by 4 bases and the J gene end by 2 bases; junction bases not matched to a gene: 5. CDR3 length equals 16 residues. In DNA, the CDR3 is TGCGCCAGCAGCCCTCGACTAGCGGTTAACACCGGGGAGCTGTTTTTT. Amino acid sequence: CASSPRLAVNTGELFF.

V and J are TRBV6-5 and TRBJ2-1; D is undetermined. The CDR3 length is 13 residues. Trimming stripped 1 base from V and 8 bases from J, with 9 bases between. Germline loops: CDR1 MNHEY, CDR2 SVGAGI. This chain's CDR3 is CASSYLESDEQFF. The CDR3 DNA reads as TGTGCCAGCAGTTACTTAGAATCGGATGAGCAGTTCTTC.

The chain combines TRBV7-9 with TRBJ1-5; 8 positions match TRBD1. This CDR3 region has 19 residues. Germline values: CDR1 SEHNR, CDR2 FQNEAQ (reference sequence). The ends lost 5 bases at V and 2 bases at J; junction bases unmatched: 17. CDR3 amino acids: CASSIEKGQGAKGNQPQHF. The CDR3 nucleotides read TGTGCCAGCAGCATCGAAAAAGGGCAGGGGGCTAAGGGCAATCAGCCCCAGCATTTT.

The chain combines TRBV7-9 with TRBJ2-3; D gene unclear. The ends were cut back, 3 bases at V and 0 bases at J, with 13 bases in the middle. The CDR3 contains 16 residues. Germline CDR1 and CDR2: SEHNR and FQNEAQ (reference sequence). The CDR3: CASSLIPFSSTDTQYF. In DNA, the CDR3 is TGTGCCAGCAGCTTGATTCCCTTCTCTAGCACAGATACGCAGTATTTT.

The chain links TRBV19 to TRBJ2-2; TRBD2 might be the D (5 bases). Trimming removed 5 bases at V and 3 bases at J, with 16 bases between. The germline V gene encodes CDR1 LNHDA and CDR2 SQIVND (reference sequence). The CDR3 is 16 amino acids. The CDR3 sequence: CASSSIASEYTGELFF. The CDR3 coding sequence is TGTGCCAGTAGTTCTATAGCGTCAGAATACACCGGGGAGCTGTTTTTT.

The chain has TRBV29-1 and TRBJ2-7; D is possibly TRBD1 or TRBD2 (5 bases each). The CDR3 loop spans 12 amino acids. Germline lookup yields CDR1 SQVTM and CDR2 ANQGSEA. The ends were cut back, 7 bases at V and 5 bases at J, with 15 bases in the middle. The CDR3 DNA follows: TGCAGCGCCGAGGGCAGGGAGCACGAGCAGTACTTC. Translating gives CSAEGREHEQYF.